These 5 T cell receptor beta chains were sequenced from one sample in a study of blood T cell repertoires in COVID-19 (dated by TCRdb to the early 2020s). The method behind the library was the immunoSEQ multiplex PCR assay. TCRdb provides this immuneACCESS table in a form limited to in-frame rearrangements. Some clones are lacking; in checked studies, under half of them reflect an unresolved V gene, and why the rest are absent is not known. Recorded for this sample are 200,000 to 250,000 clones; approximately 80% of them occurred a single time. The top ten clones comprise roughly 4.6% of the sample. The specimen sequenced was peripheral blood. The receptors here all came from a woman aged 55 to 70 who had recovered from COVID-19.

This chain uses TRBV12-3 or TRBV12-4 with TRBJ2-7; D is perhaps TRBD1 (5 bases). The CDR3 extends over 12 amino acids. Trimming pared 6 bases from V and 7 bases from J, leaving 13 bases between. The CDR3 DNA reads as TGTGCCAGCAGCAACTATCAGGGTGAGCAGTACTTC. Translation: CASSNYQGEQYF.

The genes are TRBV5-1 and TRBJ1-2; 7 nucleotides match TRBD1. This CDR3 has 15 residues. V dropped 4 bases and J dropped 1; count of bases not matched to a gene: 7. The germline V gene encodes CDR1 SGHRS and CDR2 YFSETQ. The CDR3 sequence: CASSLGTAFNYGYTF. CDR3 DNA sequence: TGCGCCAGCAGCCTAGGGACAGCGTTTAACTATGGCTACACCTTC.

The chain uses TRBV6-4 and TRBJ2-7; 9 nucleotides agree with TRBD1. Germline CDR1 reads MRHNA; CDR2 reads SNTAGT. CDR3 length: 16 residues. V gave up 0 bases and J gave up 5 bases; unmatched junction bases: 8. Here the CDR3 DNA reads TGTGCCAGCAGTGACTCGACCCGGGACAGGGAACACGAGCAGTACTTC. Translating it yields CASSDSTRDREHEQYF.

The chain uses TRBV27 and TRBJ1-1; TRBD1 matches 9 bases. V gave up 3 bases and J gave up 2 bases; unmatched junction bases: 1. Germline V lookup: CDR1 MNHEY, CDR2 SMNVEV (reference sequence). This CDR3 spans 14 amino acids. The CDR3, as DNA: TGTGCCAGCAGTTTGACAGGGGGAAACACTGAAGCTTTCTTT. This encodes CASSLTGGNTEAFF.

V gene TRBV27 combines with J gene TRBJ2-7; D not resolved. Trimming cost V 6 bases and J 2 bases, with 11 bases left between them. Looked up from germline, CDR1 is MNHEY and CDR2 is SMNVEV (reference sequence). The CDR3 contains 13 residues. In DNA, the CDR3 is TGTGCCAGCAGAAATACAGATACCTACGAGCAGTACTTC. As protein: CASRNTDTYEQYF.